This T cell receptor beta chain was retrieved from a study of T-cell reconstitution after alpha-beta-depleted transplantation in children. This CDR3 is built from 15 residues. The V gene lost 0 bases and the J gene lost 0 bases, with 6 bases spanning the gap. Germline values: CDR1 LGHNA, CDR2 YSLEER. The library targeted TCRbeta and was prepared with unique molecular identifiers. TCRdb re-analysed the PCR reads in MiXCR, keeping a single row per CDR3 protein. This table holds about 500,000 distinct CDR3 sequences, over 25% found once. The chain is built from TRBV4-3 and TRBJ2-1; maybe TRBD2 (5 bases). The sequences come from PBMCs from the stem cell graft donor, collected from the stem cell graft. The origin of this receptor is a human donor who donated a stem cell graft to a child with aplastic anemia. Here the CDR3 reads CASSQDGSSYNEQFF. The CDR3 region has the DNA TGCGCCAGCAGCCAAGATGGGAGCTCCTACAATGAGCAGTTCTTC.